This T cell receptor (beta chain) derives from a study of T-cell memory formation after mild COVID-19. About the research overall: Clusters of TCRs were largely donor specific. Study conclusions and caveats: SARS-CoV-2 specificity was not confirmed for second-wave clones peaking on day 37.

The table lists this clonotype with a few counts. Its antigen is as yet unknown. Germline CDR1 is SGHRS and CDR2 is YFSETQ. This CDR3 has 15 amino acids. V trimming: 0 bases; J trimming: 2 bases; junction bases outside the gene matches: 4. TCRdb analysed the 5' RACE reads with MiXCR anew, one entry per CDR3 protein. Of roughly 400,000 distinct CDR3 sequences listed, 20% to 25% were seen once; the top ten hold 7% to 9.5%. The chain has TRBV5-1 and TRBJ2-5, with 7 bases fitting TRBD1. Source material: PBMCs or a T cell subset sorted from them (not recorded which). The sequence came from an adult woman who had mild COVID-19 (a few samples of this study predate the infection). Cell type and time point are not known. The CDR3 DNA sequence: TGCGCCAGCAGCTTGGCGGACAGGCAGCAAGAGACCCAGTACTTC. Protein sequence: CASSLADRQQETQYF.